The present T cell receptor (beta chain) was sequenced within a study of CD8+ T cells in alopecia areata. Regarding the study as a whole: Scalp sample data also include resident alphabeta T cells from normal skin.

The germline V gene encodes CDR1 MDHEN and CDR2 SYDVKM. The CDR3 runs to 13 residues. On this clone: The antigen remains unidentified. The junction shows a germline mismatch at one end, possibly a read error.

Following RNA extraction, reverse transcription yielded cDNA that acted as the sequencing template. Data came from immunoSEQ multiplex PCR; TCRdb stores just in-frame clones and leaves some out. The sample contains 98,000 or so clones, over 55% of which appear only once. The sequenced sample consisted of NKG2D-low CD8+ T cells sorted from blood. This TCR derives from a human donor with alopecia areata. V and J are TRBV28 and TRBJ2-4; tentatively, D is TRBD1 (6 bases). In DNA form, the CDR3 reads TGTGCCAGCAGTCCCCCAACTCTACAGGGACCCCACTTC. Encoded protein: CASSPPTLQGPHF.